This is a list of T cell receptor beta chains from one sample in a study of blood T cell repertoires in COVID-19. The method was immunoSEQ multiplex PCR; TCRdb's version includes in-frame clones alone and lacks a portion of them. The sample has roughly 200,000 clones, 80% to 85% seen once. Input material: peripheral blood. The receptors derive from a man in his fifties or sixties with active or convalescent COVID-19. CDR3s include the opening cysteine and the closing phenylalanine or tryptophan. A D gene is named only where the DNA matches it firmly. Clone sizes are given selectively: once, few, many, or a class where the clone is expanded.

V gene	D gene	J gene	clone size	CDR3 protein	CDR3 DNA
TRBV29-1	TRBD1	TRBJ2-2	NA	CSARGQGRSGELFF	TGCAGCGCCAGAGGACAGGGAAGGTCCGGGGAGCTGTTTTTT
TRBV18	NA	TRBJ1-1	NA	CASSPLGGGTEAFF	TGTGCCAGCTCACCATTGGGAGGGGGAACTGAAGCTTTCTTT
TRBV6-2/TRBV6-3	NA	TRBJ2-2	NA	CASSYPAAGTGELFF	TGTGCCAGCAGTTACCCCGCGGCGGGCACCGGGGAGCTGTTTTTT
TRBV9	TRBD1	TRBJ2-2	NA	CASSLLQTGITGELFF	TGTGCCAGCAGTCTCCTTCAGACAGGGATCACCGGGGAGCTGTTTTTT
TRBV19	NA	TRBJ1-1	NA	CASSLDSTLNTEAFF	TGTGCCAGTAGTTTGGACAGTACCCTGAACACTGAAGCTTTCTTT
TRBV7-8	NA	TRBJ1-2	NA	CASSLAREGGYTF	TGTGCCAGCAGCTTAGCCAGGGAAGGCGGCTACACCTTC
TRBV7-8	NA	TRBJ1-4	NA	CASSSRDKSEKLFF	TGTGCCAGCAGCTCCCGGGACAAATCTGAAAAACTGTTTTTT
TRBV11-2	TRBD2	TRBJ2-5	NA	CASSPMTSGAQETQYF	TGTGCCAGCAGCCCGATGACTAGCGGGGCACAAGAGACCCAGTACTTC
TRBV5-6	NA	TRBJ2-7	NA	CASSLSRDRREQYF	TGTGCCAGCAGCTTGTCCAGGGATCGGCGCGAGCAGTACTTC
TRBV7-9	TRBD1	TRBJ1-6	NA	CASSWDRSYSPLHF	TGTGCCAGCAGCTGGGACAGGAGTTATTCACCCCTCCACTTT
TRBV11-2	NA	TRBJ1-4	few	CASSLGRIEKLFF	TGTGCCAGCAGCTTAGGGCGGATTGAAAAACTGTTTTTT
TRBV7-9	NA	TRBJ1-2	NA	CASSRDGGFGGYTF	TGTGCCAGCAGCCGGGACGGGGGGTTCGGTGGCTACACCTTC
TRBV11-1	NA	TRBJ2-7	once	CASSISGPTYEQYF	TGTGCCAGCAGCATTAGCGGACCGACCTACGAGCAGTACTTC
TRBV19	NA	TRBJ2-1	NA	CASSTSLRGPRANEQFF	TGTGCCAGTAGTACATCCCTCAGGGGCCCAAGGGCTAATGAGCAGTTCTTC
TRBV7-2	NA	TRBJ2-7	NA	CASSLVTGEQYF	TGTGCCAGCAGCTTAGTGACGGGCGAGCAGTACTTC
TRBV7-9	TRBD2	TRBJ2-2	NA	CASSPPLAGVAGELFF	TGTGCCAGCAGCCCACCCCTAGCGGGGGTCGCCGGGGAGCTGTTTTTT
TRBV5-5	NA	TRBJ2-7	NA	CASSLAVTSTYEQYF	TGTGCCAGCAGCTTGGCCGTGACTTCGACCTACGAGCAGTACTTC
TRBV5-1	NA	TRBJ2-3	NA	CASSLAQDTDTQYF	TGCGCCAGCAGCTTGGCACAGGACACAGATACGCAGTATTTT
TRBV5-1	TRBD1	TRBJ2-5	NA	CASSLVVTGGQETQYF	TGCGCCAGCAGCTTGGTTGTGACAGGGGGCCAAGAGACCCAGTACTTC
TRBV5-4	NA	TRBJ1-4	few	CASSLGPGEKLFF	TGTGCCAGCAGCTTGGGACCAGGTGAAAAACTGTTTTTT
TRBV7-9	NA	TRBJ1-3	few	CASSLLVGGSGNTIYF	TGTGCCAGCAGCTTACTGGTAGGGGGCTCTGGAAACACCATATATTTT
TRBV5-1	TRBD1	TRBJ1-2	NA	CASSLGQGLGYTF	TGCGCCAGCAGCCTGGGACAGGGGCTCGGCTACACCTTC
TRBV6-5	TRBD1	TRBJ2-1	NA	CASSPSGGPLQEQFF	TGTGCCAGCAGTCCCTCAGGGGGACCCCTCCAGGAGCAGTTCTTC
TRBV18	TRBD1	TRBJ1-1	once	CASSTTGGNTEAFF	TGTGCCAGCTCAACCACAGGGGGCAACACTGAAGCTTTCTTT
TRBV6-2/TRBV6-3	NA	TRBJ1-3	NA	CASSYSGNTIYF	TGTGCCAGCAGCTACTCTGGAAACACCATATATTTT
TRBV19	NA	TRBJ2-7	NA	CASSAPRGYEQYF	TGTGCCAGTAGTGCCCCCCGGGGTTACGAGCAGTACTTC
TRBV7-9	NA	TRBJ2-2	few	CASSPWTLTGELFF	TGTGCCAGCAGCCCTTGGACTCTCACCGGGGAGCTGTTTTTT
TRBV19	NA	TRBJ1-3	NA	CASSITGSGNTIYF	TGTGCCAGTAGTATCACAGGGTCTGGAAACACCATATATTTT
TRBV30	TRBD1	TRBJ1-6	NA	CAWSTLQGGSPLHF	TGTGCCTGGAGTACCCTACAGGGGGGTTCACCCCTCCACTTT
TRBV2	TRBD1	TRBJ2-7	few	CASSPTGWYEQYF	TGTGCCAGCAGTCCGACAGGGTGGTACGAGCAGTACTTC
TRBV28	NA	TRBJ1-2	NA	CASSFQGYGYTF	TGTGCCAGCAGTTTCCAGGGTTATGGCTACACCTTC
TRBV29-1	NA	TRBJ1-2	NA	CSGRRGADYGYTF	TGCAGCGGCAGACGGGGGGCAGACTATGGCTACACCTTC
TRBV25-1	NA	TRBJ2-7	NA	CASSESEQYF	TGTGCCAGCAGTGAGAGCGAGCAGTACTTC
TRBV3-1/TRBV3-2	NA	TRBJ2-3	NA	CASSQDYGGPDTQYF	TGTGCCAGCAGCCAGGATTATGGTGGGCCAGATACGCAGTATTTT
TRBV7-2	TRBD1	TRBJ1-3	NA	CASSLGAGTGHGNTIYF	TGTGCCAGCAGCTTAGGCGCCGGGACAGGGCACGGAAACACCATATATTTT